One sample yielded the 14 T cell receptor beta chains listed below, sequenced in a study of blood T cells in healthy people across ages. Combining a sample-barcoded 5' primer with a J-beta primer mix, a second PCR ran for about 7 to 11 cycles. TCRdb re-called the 5' RACE reads through MiXCR, storing one row per CDR3 protein. The repertoire includes roughly 730,000 distinct CDR3 sequences, around three fifths of them detected once, and about a quarter sits in the top ten. Sequencing used blood. These receptors all stem from a middle-aged man in good health.

This rearrangement joins TRBV5-6 to TRBJ2-3; TRBD2 matches at 11 bases. This CDR3 contains 15 residues. Germline trimming cut 4 bases from V and 7 bases from J; bases unmatched to any gene: 8. Germline V gene sequence: CDR1 SGHDT, CDR2 YYEEEE. In DNA form, the CDR3 reads TGTGCCAGCAGCGAGAGACTAGCGGGGTGGAATACGCAGTATTTT. Translating gives CASSERLAGWNTQYF.

V usage is TRBV20-1 and J usage is TRBJ1-2; 10 positions agree with TRBD1. Germline V gives CDR1 DFQATT, CDR2 SNEGSKA (reference sequence). The CDR3 is made up of 15 amino acids. J lost 8 bases, V lost 0 bases, and 9 bases had no gene match. This CDR3 reads CSARETGQGVLGYTF. DNA of the CDR3: TGCAGTGCTAGAGAAACCGGACAGGGGGTGTTAGGCTACACCTTC.

The J gene is TRBJ1-2, the V gene TRBV5-1; the D gene is possibly TRBD1 (5 bases). Germline CDR1 reads SGHRS; CDR2 reads YFSETQ. The V end lost 0 bases, the J end lost 7 bases, and 16 bases lay between the germline ends. CDR3 size: 15 residues. The CDR3 sequence: CASSLGGRLSVGYTF. In nucleotides, the CDR3 is TGCGCCAGCAGCTTGGGGGGCAGGCTGTCCGTTGGCTACACCTTC.

This chain joins TRBV28 and TRBJ2-1, with D uncertain. V dropped 6 bases and J dropped 4 bases, with 10 bases sitting between them. In germline, CDR1 is MDHEN, CDR2 SYDVKM. The CDR3 has 13 amino acids. CDR3 sequence (DNA): TGTGCCAGCAGGCCGAAGCTATACAATGAGCAGTTCTTC. It encodes CASRPKLYNEQFF.

The chain combines TRBV20-1 with TRBJ2-1; 11 bases are a match to TRBD2. Germline lookup yields CDR1 DFQATT and CDR2 SNEGSKA (reference sequence). After removal of 0 bases from V and 0 bases from J, the junction contained 13 bases not matched to a gene. The CDR3 is 20 residues long. The CDR3 sequence: CSARDIVLAGELSSYNEQFF. The CDR3 DNA is TGCAGTGCTAGAGATATCGTACTAGCGGGGGAACTGAGCTCCTACAATGAGCAGTTCTTC.

The gene calls are TRBV6-2 or TRBV6-3 and TRBJ2-3; TRBD2 matches at 10 bases. CDR3 length: 14 amino acids. CDR1 is MNHEY, CDR2 SVGEGT, per germline. J gave up 2 bases and V 7 bases, and 3 bases lay outside the gene matches. The DNA for the CDR3 is TGTGCCAGCACACTAGCGGGAATCACAGATACGCAGTATTTT. Translated, it gives CASTLAGITDTQYF.

This chain links TRBV27 with TRBJ2-5; 10 positions match TRBD1. The J call could be wrong; TRBJ2-7 is a better fit for the DNA end. In germline, CDR1 is MNHEY, CDR2 SMNVEV (reference sequence). CDR3 size: 17 residues. This chain's CDR3 is CASSPPRTGGYSYEQYF. The CDR3 DNA sequence: TGTGCCAGCAGCCCTCCACGGACAGGGGGTTACTCCTACGAGCAGTACTTC.

The chain has TRBV5-1 and TRBJ1-1, with D perhaps matching TRBD1 (5 bases). From germline, CDR1 is SGHRS and CDR2 YFSETQ. Trimming took off 3 bases at V and 1 base at J, with 13 bases between the two ends. The CDR3 spans 15 residues. CDR3 loop: CASSSLGQSNTEAFF. DNA for the CDR3: TGCGCCAGCAGCTCCTTGGGGCAGTCGAACACTGAAGCTTTCTTT.

As for this clonotype: Since no conserved phenylalanine or tryptophan closes the CDR3, a read error is the likely cause. The chain has TRBV5-1 and TRBJ2-4, with 10 bases lining up with TRBD2. The DNA matches TRBJ2-7 better at its end, which makes the J call doubtful. The V gene's germline CDR1 is SGHRS and CDR2 YFSETQ. The CDR3 is 15 amino acids. The CDR3 region has the DNA TGCGCCAGCAGCTCGACCGGGACTAGCGTCCACGAGCAGTACATC. This gives the protein CASSSTGTSVHEQYI.

This clonotype was seen only a few times. V gene TRBV7-2 combines with J gene TRBJ2-4; no firm D call. Germline V gives CDR1 SGHTA, CDR2 FQGNSA. V was clipped by 2 bases and J by 1 base, with 6 bases between them. This CDR3 spans 14 amino acids. This chain's CDR3 is CASSLLRAKNIQYF. The CDR3, as DNA: TGTGCCAGCAGCTTACTGCGGGCCAAAAACATTCAGTACTTC.

This clonotype has just a few counts. CDR3 DNA: TGTGCCAGCAGCTTAGTAGGGGACAGGGGCAATGAGCAGTTCTTC. It is translated as CASSLVGDRGNEQFF. The V gene is TRBV11-3, the J gene TRBJ2-1; 10 nucleotides agree with TRBD1. The CDR3 length is 15 residues. The V segment lost 1 base and the J segment 6 bases; nucleotides outside the gene matches: 3. Germline V gene sequence: CDR1 SGHNT, CDR2 YENEEA.

This clonotype was picked up a small number of times. The chain recombines TRBV28 with TRBJ2-7; a weak D match, TRBD1 (6 bases). The V end lost 2 bases, the J end lost 2 bases, and 7 bases lay between the germline ends. Looked up from germline, CDR1 is MDHEN and CDR2 is SYDVKM. CDR3 size: 13 residues. The CDR3 spells CASSLHRAYEQYF. DNA of the CDR3: TGTGCCAGCAGTTTACACAGGGCCTACGAGCAGTACTTC.

This clonotype was counted a few times. The rearrangement links TRBV10-3 to TRBJ2-1; 13 bases align to TRBD2. Germline values: CDR1 ENHRY, CDR2 SYGVKD. The CDR3 spans 16 residues. Trimming took 8 bases from V and 7 from J; bases not matched to a gene: 11. The CDR3 nucleotides read TGTGCCATCGGCTCACTAGCGGGAGGGCCCGGGAATGAGCAGTTCTTC. Its protein product is CAIGSLAGGPGNEQFF.

The rearrangement joins TRBV5-1 to TRBJ1-2, with D possibly matching TRBD1 (5 bases). CDR3 length: 15 amino acids. Germline lookup yields CDR1 SGHRS and CDR2 YFSETQ. V lost 4 bases and J 0 bases, leaving 13 bases between the germline ends. The DNA for the CDR3 is TGCGCCAGCAGCCCCGGTGACAGCGCTAACTATGGCTACACCTTC. It yields the protein CASSPGDSANYGYTF.